A single sample gave rise to the 21 T cell receptor beta chains below, sequenced in a study of blood T cell repertoires in COVID-19. Libraries were prepared by immunoSEQ multiplex PCR; TCRdb keeps only in-frame clonotypes and omits some of them. The sample carries 100,000 to 150,000 clones, roughly 88% recorded once. The material sequenced was peripheral blood. Receptors were obtained from a woman aged 45-65 years with active or convalescent COVID-19.

CDR3 loop: CASSLWGLDKDEQFF. CDR3 nucleotide sequence: TGTGCCAGCAGTTTATGGGGACTAGACAAAGATGAGCAGTTCTTC. The V and J genes are TRBV27 and TRBJ2-1; 8 nucleotides match TRBD2. This CDR3 has 15 residues. Germline trimming cut 1 base from V and 8 bases from J; bases unmatched to any gene: 7. Germline V gene lookup returns CDR1 MNHEY and CDR2 SMNVEV (reference sequence).

The rearrangement joins TRBV6-5 to TRBJ1-6, with TRBD1 as a possible D gene (6 bases). The CDR3 runs to 15 residues. Trimming stripped 8 bases from V and 7 bases from J, with 18 bases between. Germline V gene data show CDR1 as MNHEY and CDR2 as SVGAGI. In nucleotides, the CDR3 is TGTGCCAGCGGCCGGGGTTTTGGGGGCAATTCACCCCTCCACTTT. This codes for CASGRGFGGNSPLHF.

This chain connects TRBV10-3 to TRBJ2-5, with 7 bases that match TRBD1. The CDR3 is 15 amino acids. The germline CDR1 and CDR2 sequences are ENHRY and SYGVKD. The trim removed 2 bases at V and 4 bases at J, leaving 7 bases unmatched. The CDR3: CAISEDRVGGETQYF. As DNA, the CDR3 is TGTGCCATCAGTGAGGACAGGGTTGGTGGAGAGACCCAGTACTTC.

The CDR3 DNA reads as TGTGCCAGCAGTGACTTCCGAAGGGGGGGGGAGCCCTACAATCAGCCCCAGCATTTT. Protein sequence: CASSDFRRGGEPYNQPQHF. The chain combines TRBV6-4 with TRBJ1-5; the D gene is possibly TRBD1 (6 bases). Trimming took off 1 base at V and 3 bases at J, with 22 bases between the two ends. The germline V gene encodes CDR1 MRHNA and CDR2 SNTAGT. The CDR3 runs 19 residues.

The V and J genes are TRBV12-3 or TRBV12-4 and TRBJ1-1; D unresolved. Between the trimmed V and J ends, which lost 3 bases and 7 bases, there was a span of 12 bases. The length of the CDR3 is 13 residues. CDR3 DNA sequence: TGTGCCAGCAGTTTGATGGCTAGTGGTGAAGCTTTCTTT. Translation gives CASSLMASGEAFF.

The chain links TRBV20-1 to TRBJ2-7; TRBD1 aligns across 11 bases. Germline V CDR1 and CDR2: DFQATT, SNEGSKA (reference sequence). V shed 3 bases and J 3 bases; nucleotides not matched to a gene: 4. The CDR3 loop spans 14 amino acids. In DNA form, the CDR3 reads TGCAGTGCTAGTAAGGGGACAGGGGGCTACGAGCAGTACTTC. Protein sequence: CSASKGTGGYEQYF.

The table lists this clone with a few counts. This chain connects TRBV5-4 to TRBJ2-1; possible D gene TRBD2, 6 bases. V lost 0 bases, J lost 3 bases, and 13 bases lay in between. This CDR3 has 16 residues. The germline V gene has CDR1 SGHNT and CDR2 YYREEE (reference sequence). CDR3 coding DNA: TGTGCCAGCAGCTTGGTTAGGGACTCCAGCTACAATGAGCAGTTCTTC. Its protein product is CASSLVRDSSYNEQFF.

The chain carries TRBV19 and TRBJ2-1; 9 bases map to TRBD2. There are 15 residues in the CDR3. J was trimmed by 7 bases and V by 4 bases; bases with no gene match: 8. CDR1 and CDR2 from the germline V gene are LNHDA and SQIVND (reference sequence). In nucleotides, the CDR3 is TGTGCCAGTAGTAGCGGGAGGGTAATAAGAAATGAGCAGTTCTTC. Its protein is CASSSGRVIRNEQFF.

The rearrangement uses TRBV29-1 and TRBJ2-3; 11 bases map to TRBD2. The CDR3 has 16 amino acids. Germline V gives CDR1 SQVTM, CDR2 ANQGSEA. Trimming removed 3 bases from V and 1 base from J; junction bases left unmatched: 6. CDR3 protein: CSVEKTSGTGTDTQYF. CDR3 nucleotides: TGCAGCGTTGAGAAGACTAGCGGGACTGGCACAGATACGCAGTATTTT.

This clone was observed a handful of times. The chain is built from TRBV19 and TRBJ1-4; D is possibly TRBD1 (6 bases). Trimming removed 3 bases at V and 4 bases at J, with 12 bases between. Germline V gives CDR1 LNHDA, CDR2 SQIVND (reference sequence). The CDR3 covers 15 residues. CDR3 in DNA: TGTGCCAGTAGTATCCAGGACAGCTATAATGAAAAACTGTTTTTT. Amino acid sequence: CASSIQDSYNEKLFF.

The chain joins TRBV6-5 to TRBJ1-5, with 7 bases fitting TRBD1. J gave up 0 bases and V 10 bases, and 9 bases lay outside the gene matches. The germline gives CDR1 MNHEY, CDR2 SVGAGI. This CDR3 region has 15 residues. CDR3 coding DNA: TGTGCCACCTCCCGGGGACAGTATAGCAATCAGCCCCAGCATTTT. Amino acid sequence: CATSRGQYSNQPQHF.

This chain joins TRBV7-9 and TRBJ1-2; TRBD1 is a possible D gene (5 bases). Per germline, CDR1 SEHNR and CDR2 FQNEAQ (reference sequence). Trimming pared 2 bases from V and 3 bases from J, leaving 25 bases between. The CDR3 consists of 19 residues. The CDR3 DNA is TGTGCCAGCAGCTTACCCGTCACGGTATCTCTCGGGGGATACTATGGCTACACCTTC. It yields the protein CASSLPVTVSLGGYYGYTF.

The chain joins TRBV28 to TRBJ2-7, with a tentative D call TRBD2 (5 bases). V lost 7 bases and J 1 base, leaving 8 bases between the germline ends. In germline, CDR1 is MDHEN, CDR2 SYDVKM. There are 12 residues in the CDR3. CDR3 bases: TGTGCCAGCACTGGACTGTCCTACGAGCAGTACTTC. Translation gives CASTGLSYEQYF.

The J gene is TRBJ1-2, the V gene TRBV20-1; D not resolved. This CDR3 is 11 amino acids long. Trimming cost V 3 bases and J 7 bases, with 9 bases left between them. The germline V gene encodes CDR1 DFQATT and CDR2 SNEGSKA (reference sequence). As DNA, the CDR3 is TGCAGTGCTAGGAGCGGAGCTGGCTACACCTTC. Protein sequence: CSARSGAGYTF.

A few counts support this clone. The chain employs TRBV7-2 and TRBJ2-1, with 7 bases matching TRBD2. V lost 5 bases and J lost 4; bases outside the gene matches: 8. The CDR3 runs 15 residues. Germline-derived CDR1 and CDR2 are SGHTA and FQGNSA. CDR3 DNA: TGTGCCAGCAGCCTGGGGGACTATCGTTACAATGAGCAGTTCTTC. This gives the protein CASSLGDYRYNEQFF. Filled out from reference TRBV7-2 and TRBJ2-1, the complete variable domain reads GAGVSQSPSNKVTEKGKDVELRCDPISGHTALYWYRQSLGQGLEFLIYFQGNSAPDKSGLPSDRFSAERTGGSVSTLTIQRTQQEDSAVYLCASSLGDYRYNEQFFGPGTRLTVL.

This clone has a handful of counts. This chain uses TRBV4-1 with TRBJ2-3; D possibly corresponds to TRBD2 (5 bases). The CDR3 contains 15 residues. CDR1 and CDR2 (germline): MGHRA, YSYEKL. V lost 4 bases, J lost 0 bases, and 11 bases lay in between. This chain's CDR3 is CASSLGLDSTDTQYF. The CDR3 coding sequence is TGCGCCAGCAGCCTCGGACTGGATAGCACAGATACGCAGTATTTT.

The chain uses TRBV18 and TRBJ1-1; TRBD1 might be the D (6 bases). The V end was cut by 0 bases, the J end by 0 bases, with 14 bases between. CDR3 length equals 17 residues. CDR1 KGHSH and CDR2 LQKENI come from the germline V gene. The CDR3 protein is CASSPPRAGVMNTEAFF. DNA of the CDR3: TGTGCCAGCTCACCACCAAGGGCAGGGGTTATGAACACTGAAGCTTTCTTT.

The V call is TRBV10-3, the J call TRBJ2-2, with 7 bases identical to TRBD1. This CDR3 contains 14 residues. After removal of 3 bases from V and 4 bases from J, the junction contained 2 bases not matched to a gene. Germline CDR1 is ENHRY and CDR2 is SYGVKD. CDR3 amino acids: CAISDAGGTGELFF. CDR3 coding DNA: TGTGCCATCAGTGATGCAGGGGGCACCGGGGAGCTGTTTTTT.

CDR3 residues: CASTGGYTGELFF. The CDR3 DNA follows: TGTGCCAGTACCGGGGGCTACACCGGGGAGCTGTTTTTT. The chain couples TRBV7-9 to TRBJ2-2; possibly TRBD1 or TRBD2 for D (6 bases each). This CDR3 region has 13 residues. Trimming left V 9 bases short and J 3 bases short, with 11 bases between. Germline assignment: CDR1 SEHNR and CDR2 FQNEAQ (reference sequence).

The chain couples TRBV6-2 or TRBV6-3 to TRBJ1-6; no clear D gene. CDR1 is MNHEY and CDR2 is SVGEGT in the germline V gene. The CDR3 runs 17 residues. Deletions cut 4 bases from V and 10 bases from J, with 23 bases between. In DNA form, the CDR3 reads TGTGCCAGCAGTTCACCCCTTCGGGGAGAGCGGCGCTCACCCCTCCACTTT. It yields the protein CASSSPLRGERRSPLHF.

This chain joins TRBV3-1 (or the pseudogene TRBV3-2) and TRBJ2-7, with TRBD2 matching over 10 bases. The V and J ends lost 7 bases and 8 bases, in that order; junction bases with no gene match: 17. This CDR3 has 16 residues. Germline V gives CDR1 LGHDT, CDR2 YNNKEL (reference sequence). Here the CDR3 reads CASIFPWASGRLQQYF. CDR3 DNA: TGTGCCAGCATCTTCCCCTGGGCTAGCGGGAGATTACAGCAGTACTTC.